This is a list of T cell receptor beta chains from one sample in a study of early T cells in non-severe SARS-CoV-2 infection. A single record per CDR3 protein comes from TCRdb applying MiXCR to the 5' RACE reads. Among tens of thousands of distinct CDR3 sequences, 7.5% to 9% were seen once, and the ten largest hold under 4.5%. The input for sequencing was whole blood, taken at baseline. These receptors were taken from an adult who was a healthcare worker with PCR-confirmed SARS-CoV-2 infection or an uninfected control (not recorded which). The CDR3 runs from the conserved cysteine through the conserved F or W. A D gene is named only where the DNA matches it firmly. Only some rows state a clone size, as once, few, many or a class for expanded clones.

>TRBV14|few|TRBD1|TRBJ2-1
CASSQSTGVFNEQFF
TGTGCCAGCAGCCAATCCACAGGGGTCTTCAATGAGCAGTTCTTC
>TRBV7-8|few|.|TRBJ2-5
CASSGGLQETQYF
TGTGCCAGCAGCGGGGGGTTACAAGAGACCCAGTACTTC
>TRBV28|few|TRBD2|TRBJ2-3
CASSKASGRAGRDTQYF
TGTGCCAGCAGTAAAGCTAGCGGGAGGGCCGGTCGGGATACGCAGTATTTT
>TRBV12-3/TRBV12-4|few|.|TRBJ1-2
CASRSSGYGYTF
TGTGCCAGCAGAAGTAGCGGCTATGGCTACACCTTC
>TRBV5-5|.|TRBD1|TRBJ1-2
CASSRVVGTEYGYTF
TGTGCCAGCAGCCGTGTTGTGGGGACAGAATATGGCTACACCTTC
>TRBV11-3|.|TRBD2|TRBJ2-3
CASSLAGGITDTQYF
TGTGCCAGCAGCTTAGCGGGAGGGATCACAGATACGCAGTATTTT
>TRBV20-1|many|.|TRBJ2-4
CSARAPNWFQYF
TGCAGTGCTAGAGCGCCGAATTGGTTTCAGTACTTC
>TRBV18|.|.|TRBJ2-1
CASSPPWAPGHNEQFF
TGTGCCAGCTCACCACCGTGGGCCCCCGGCCACAATGAGCAGTTCTTC
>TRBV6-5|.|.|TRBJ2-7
CASSPGFITYEQYF
TGTGCCAGCAGCCCCGGTTTTATAACCTACGAGCAGTACTTC
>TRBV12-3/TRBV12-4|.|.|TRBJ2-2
CASSPKATGELFF
TGTGCCAGCAGCCCGAAAGCCACCGGGGAGCTGTTTTTT
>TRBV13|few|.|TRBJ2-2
CASNEGIDTGELFF
TGTGCCAGCAACGAGGGGATTGACACCGGGGAGCTGTTTTTT
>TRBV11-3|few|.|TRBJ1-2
CASSLRSGVSNYGYTF
TGTGCCAGCAGCTTAAGATCAGGGGTCTCCAACTATGGCTACACCTTC
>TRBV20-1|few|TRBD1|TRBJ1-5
CSARGQDNQPQHF
TGCAGTGCTAGGGGACAGGATAATCAGCCCCAGCATTTT
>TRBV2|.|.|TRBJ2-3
CASSVKGTYTDTQYF
TGTGCCAGCAGTGTGAAGGGCACCTACACAGATACGCAGTATTTT
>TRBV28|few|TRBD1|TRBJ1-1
CASRKSTGRNTEAFF
TGTGCCAGCAGGAAATCGACAGGGAGGAACACTGAAGCTTTCTTT
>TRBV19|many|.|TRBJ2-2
CASSLRGLNGGELFF
TGTGCCAGTAGTCTCCGGGGGTTGAACGGCGGGGAGCTGTTTTTT
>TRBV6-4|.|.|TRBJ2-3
CASSRQGGTDTQYF
TGTGCCAGCAGTCGACAGGGAGGGACAGATACGCAGTATTTT
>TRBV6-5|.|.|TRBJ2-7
CASTSPGVGPYEQYF
TGTGCCAGCACCTCCCCGGGAGTCGGCCCCTACGAGCAGTACTTC
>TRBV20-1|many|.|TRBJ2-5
CSAPPDYGYQETQYF
TGCAGTGCCCCTCCGGACTATGGGTACCAAGAGACCCAGTACTTC
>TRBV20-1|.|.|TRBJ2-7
CSARGQGAYERYF
TGCAGTGCTAGAGGTCAGGGCGCCTACGAGCGGTACTTC
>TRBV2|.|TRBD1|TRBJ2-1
CASSEDRGRQHEQFF
TGTGCCAGCAGTGAAGACAGGGGGCGGCAGCATGAGCAGTTCTTC
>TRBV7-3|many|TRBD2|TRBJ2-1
CASSSGGAQYNEQFF
TGTGCCAGCAGCTCCGGGGGGGCCCAGTACAATGAGCAGTTCTTC
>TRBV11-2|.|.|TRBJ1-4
CASSPYSVATNEKLFF
TGTGCCAGCAGCCCCTACTCCGTTGCAACTAATGAAAAACTGTTTTTT
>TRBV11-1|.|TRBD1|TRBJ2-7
CASSSGGSLIYEQYF
TGTGCCAGCAGTTCAGGGGGCTCGTTAATATACGAGCAGTACTTC
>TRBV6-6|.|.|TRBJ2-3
CASSRDWLSADTQYF
TGTGCCAGCAGTCGCGACTGGCTGAGCGCAGATACGCAGTATTTT
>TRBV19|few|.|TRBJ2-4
CASSIPARVNIQYF
TGTGCCAGTAGTATTCCCGCCAGGGTAAACATTCAGTACTTC
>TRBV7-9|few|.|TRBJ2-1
CASSPYREAGQFF
TGTGCCAGCAGCCCGTACAGGGAAGCTGGGCAGTTCTTC
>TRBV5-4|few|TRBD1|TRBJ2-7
CASSRQGPVEQYF
TGTGCCAGCAGCCGACAGGGGCCGGTCGAGCAGTACTTC
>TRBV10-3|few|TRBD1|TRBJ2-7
CAISEGQGKYEQYF
TGTGCCATCAGTGAAGGACAGGGGAAATACGAGCAGTACTTC
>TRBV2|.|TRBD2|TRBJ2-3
CASRAPGLAATNTQYF
TGTGCCAGCAGAGCGCCGGGACTAGCGGCCACTAATACGCAGTATTTT
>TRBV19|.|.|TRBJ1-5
CASRAVQGNQPQHF
TGTGCCAGTAGGGCGGTACAAGGGAATCAGCCCCAGCATTTT
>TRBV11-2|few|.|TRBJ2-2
CASAKLIVDGELFF
TGTGCCAGCGCTAAGCTTATTGTTGACGGGGAGCTGTTTTTT
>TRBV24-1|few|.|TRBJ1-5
CATSEGVYQPQHF
TGTGCCACCAGTGAAGGGGTTTATCAGCCCCAGCATTTT
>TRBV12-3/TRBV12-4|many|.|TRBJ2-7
CASSFAYEQYF
TGTGCCAGCAGTTTCGCCTACGAGCAGTACTTC
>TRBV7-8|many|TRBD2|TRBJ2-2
CASSSGAGGLTGELFF
TGTGCCAGCAGCTCGGGAGCGGGGGGACTCACCGGGGAGCTGTTTTTT
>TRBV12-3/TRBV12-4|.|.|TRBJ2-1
CASSLSVEGIKGNNEQFF
TGTGCCAGCAGTTTAAGCGTTGAAGGGATTAAAGGGAACAATGAGCAGTTCTTC
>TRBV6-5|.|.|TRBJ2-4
CASSYGVGNIQYF
TGTGCCAGCAGTTACGGTGTGGGAAACATTCAGTACTTC
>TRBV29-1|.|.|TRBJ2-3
CSVGSGKDTQYF
TGCAGCGTTGGTTCAGGGAAAGATACGCAGTATTTT
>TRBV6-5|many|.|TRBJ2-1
CASSYSPSGREQFF
TGTGCCAGCAGTTATTCTCCATCTGGGCGTGAGCAGTTCTTC
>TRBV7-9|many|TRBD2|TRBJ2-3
CASSHRTSGSADTQYF
TGTGCCAGCAGCCACCGGACTAGCGGGAGCGCAGATACGCAGTATTTT
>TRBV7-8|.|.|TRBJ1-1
CASREQENTEAFF
TGTGCCAGCAGAGAACAGGAGAACACTGAAGCTTTCTTT
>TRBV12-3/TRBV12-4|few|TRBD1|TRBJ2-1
CASSTGTGFNEQFF
TGTGCCAGCAGCACGGGGACAGGGTTTAATGAGCAGTTCTTC